This T cell receptor (beta chain) was identified in a study of shared clonotypes between healthy human individuals. V was cut by 5 bases and J by 6 bases, with 6 bases left in between. This CDR3 has 10 residues. CDR1 GTSNPN and CDR2 SVGIG come from the germline V gene (reference sequence). Regarding the study as a whole: As a rule, naive subsets had a larger estimated richness than memory subsets.

Remarks on this clone: Its cognate antigen is unknown.

Researchers divided each subset's genomic DNA evenly across several immunoSEQ plates. Sequencing was performed with immunoSEQ multiplex PCR; in TCRdb, only in-frame clones are kept and a portion is missing. The sample has 2 million to 2.5 million clones; around 95% are singletons. Naive CD4+ cells were CD45RA-selected; the remaining cells were memory. Material: naive CD4+ T cells sorted from blood. Subset denoted: CD45RA+ positively selected. The clonotype was recovered from a young man in good health. The V call is TRBV30, the J call TRBJ2-3; D is possibly TRBD1 (5 bases). CDR3 sequence: CAWGADTQYF. In DNA, the CDR3 is TGTGCCTGGGGGGCCGATACGCAGTATTTT.